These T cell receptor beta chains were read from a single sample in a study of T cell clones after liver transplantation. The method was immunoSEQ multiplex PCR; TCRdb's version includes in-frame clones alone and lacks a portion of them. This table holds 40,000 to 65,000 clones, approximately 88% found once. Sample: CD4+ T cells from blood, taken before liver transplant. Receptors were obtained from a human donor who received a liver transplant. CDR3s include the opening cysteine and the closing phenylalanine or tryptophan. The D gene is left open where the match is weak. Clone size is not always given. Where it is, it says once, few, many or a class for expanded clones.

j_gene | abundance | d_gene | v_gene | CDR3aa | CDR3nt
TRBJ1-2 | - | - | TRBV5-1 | CASSLAYGDYGYTF | TGCGCCAGCAGCTTGGCGTACGGGGACTATGGCTACACCTTC
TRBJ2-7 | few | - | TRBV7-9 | CASSVTNSGPYEQYF | TGTGCCAGCAGCGTAACTAATAGCGGACCCTACGAGCAGTACTTC
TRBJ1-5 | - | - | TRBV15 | CATSRGRASNQPQHF | TGTGCCACCAGCCGGGGGAGGGCGAGCAATCAGCCCCAGCATTTT
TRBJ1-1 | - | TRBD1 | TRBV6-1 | CASSDGGQGADGAFF | TGTGCCAGCAGTGACGGGGGACAGGGGGCAGATGGGGCTTTCTTT
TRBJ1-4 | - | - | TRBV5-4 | CASSPPGRANEKLFF | TGTGCCAGCAGCCCACCGGGGCGGGCTAATGAAAAACTGTTTTTT
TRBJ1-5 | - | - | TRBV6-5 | CASSLGDQPQHF | TGTGCCAGCAGTTTAGGCGATCAGCCCCAGCATTTT
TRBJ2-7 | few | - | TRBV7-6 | CASSLGSWIGPYEQYF | TGTGCCAGCAGCTTGGGTTCTTGGATTGGGCCCTACGAGCAGTACTTC
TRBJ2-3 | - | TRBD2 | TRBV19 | CASTPGGIGSDTQYF | TGTGCCAGTACCCCGGGGGGGATTGGGTCAGATACGCAGTATTTT
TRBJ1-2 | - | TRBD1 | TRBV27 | CASSTGTGLVYGYTF | TGTGCCAGCAGTACCGGGACAGGGTTAGTCTATGGCTACACCTTC
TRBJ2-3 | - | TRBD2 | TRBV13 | CASSLVGLAGVVDTQYF | TGTGCCAGCAGCTTAGTAGGGCTAGCGGGAGTTGTAGATACGCAGTATTTT
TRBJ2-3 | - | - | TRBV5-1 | CASSLGQSTDTQYF | TGCGCCAGCAGCCTGGGGCAGAGCACAGATACGCAGTATTTT
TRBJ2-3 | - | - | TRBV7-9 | CASSLTPGRADTQYF | TGTGCCAGCAGCTTAACCCCTGGCAGGGCGGATACGCAGTATTTT
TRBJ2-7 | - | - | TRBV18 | CASSPGAGQYF | TGTGCCAGCTCGCCGGGGGCAGGGCAGTACTTC
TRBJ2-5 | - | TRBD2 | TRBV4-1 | CASRTSGGGQETQYF | TGCGCCAGCAGAACTAGCGGGGGGGGCCAAGAGACCCAGTACTTC
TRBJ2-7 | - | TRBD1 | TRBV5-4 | CASSPPDRVKQYF | TGTGCCAGCAGCCCTCCCGACAGGGTTAAGCAGTACTTC
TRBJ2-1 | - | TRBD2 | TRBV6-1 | CASSEVETGGYNEQFF | TGTGCCAGCAGTGAAGTGGAGACGGGGGGATACAATGAGCAGTTCTTC
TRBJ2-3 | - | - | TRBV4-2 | CASSQVYTSTDTQYF | TGTGCCAGCAGCCAAGTATATACAAGCACAGATACGCAGTATTTT
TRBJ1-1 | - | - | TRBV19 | CASTPSAGTEAFF | TGTGCCAGTACCCCAAGTGCGGGGACTGAAGCTTTCTTT
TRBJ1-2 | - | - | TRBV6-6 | CASSPSQGRGYGYTF | TGTGCCAGCAGTCCATCACAGGGAAGAGGCTATGGCTACACCTTC
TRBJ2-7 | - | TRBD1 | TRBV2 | CASTGDRYYEQYF | TGTGCCAGCACCGGGGACAGATACTACGAGCAGTACTTC
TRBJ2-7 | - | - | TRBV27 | CASSGQDSYEQYF | TGTGCCAGCAGTGGTCAGGACAGCTACGAGCAGTACTTC
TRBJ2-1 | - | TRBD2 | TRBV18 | CASSRAGGNNEQFF | TGTGCCAGCTCCAGAGCGGGAGGGAACAATGAGCAGTTCTTC
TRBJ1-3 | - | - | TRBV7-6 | CASSFNIGTGTIYF | TGTGCCAGCAGCTTCAACATTGGAACCGGCACCATATATTTT
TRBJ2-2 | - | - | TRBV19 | CASSIYGSRELFF | TGTGCCAGTAGTATATATGGCAGCCGGGAGCTGTTTTTT
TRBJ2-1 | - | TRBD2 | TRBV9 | CASSAGTSGGEQFF | TGTGCCAGCAGCGCGGGGACTAGCGGGGGGGAGCAGTTCTTC
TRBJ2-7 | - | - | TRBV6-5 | CASSYVFGSYEQYF | TGTGCCAGCAGTTATGTGTTTGGGTCCTACGAGCAGTACTTC
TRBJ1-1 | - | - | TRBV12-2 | CASRLGWQRDTEAFF | TGTGCAAGTCGCTTAGGGTGGCAAAGAGACACTGAAGCTTTCTTT
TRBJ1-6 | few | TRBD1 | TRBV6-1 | CASSEGQLDSSPLHF | TGTGCCAGCAGTGAGGGACAGTTGGATTCTTCACCCCTCCACTTT
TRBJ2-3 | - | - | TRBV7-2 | CASSLPGPTDTQYF | TGTGCCAGCAGCTTACCAGGGCCCACAGATACGCAGTATTTT
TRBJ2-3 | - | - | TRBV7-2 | CASSLGGTTDTQYF | TGTGCCAGCAGCTTAGGGGGGACCACAGATACGCAGTATTTT
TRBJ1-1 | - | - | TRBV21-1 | CASSIRDRETEAFF | TGTGCCAGCAGCATACGGGACAGGGAAACTGAAGCTTTCTTT
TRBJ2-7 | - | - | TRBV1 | CTSSQGQAGYEQYF | TGCACCAGCAGCCAGGGACAGGCCGGCTACGAGCAGTACTTC
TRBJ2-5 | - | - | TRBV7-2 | CASSFGGSETQYF | TGTGCCAGCAGCTTCGGGGGATCCGAGACCCAGTACTTC
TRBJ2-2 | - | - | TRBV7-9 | CASSLEGGKTGELFF | TGTGCCAGCAGCTTAGAAGGAGGGAAGACCGGGGAGCTGTTTTTT
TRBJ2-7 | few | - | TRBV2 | CASSGSRDKEQYF | TGTGCCAGCAGTGGCAGCCGCGATAAGGAGCAGTACTTC
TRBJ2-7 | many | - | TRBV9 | CASSVGGSVTYEQYF | TGTGCCAGCAGCGTGGGGGGTAGCGTTACCTACGAGCAGTACTTC
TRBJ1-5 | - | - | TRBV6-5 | CASNIGLYSNQPQHF | TGTGCCAGCAACATTGGACTATATAGCAATCAGCCCCAGCATTTT
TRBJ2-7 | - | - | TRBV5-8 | CASRTTYEQYF | TGTGCCAGCAGGACAACCTACGAGCAGTACTTC
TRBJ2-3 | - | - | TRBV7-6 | CASSLAETRGDTQYF | TGTGCCAGCAGCCTAGCGGAGACCAGGGGAGATACGCAGTATTTT
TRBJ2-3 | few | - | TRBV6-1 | CASSGLDPGQAQYF | TGTGCCAGCAGTGGACTCGATCCGGGACAAGCGCAGTATTTT
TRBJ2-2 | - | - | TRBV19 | CASSSRGYTGELFF | TGTGCCAGTAGTAGCAGAGGATACACCGGGGAGCTGTTTTTT
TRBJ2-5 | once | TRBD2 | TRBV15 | CATSREAGGPETQYF | TGTGCCACCAGCAGAGAAGCGGGAGGGCCAGAGACCCAGTACTTC
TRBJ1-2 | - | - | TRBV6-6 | CASSYNGPINYGYTF | TGTGCCAGCAGTTACAATGGGCCTATTAACTATGGCTACACCTTC
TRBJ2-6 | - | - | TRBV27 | CASNPPGPGGANVLTF | TGTGCCAGCAACCCCCCGGGACCAGGTGGGGCCAACGTCCTGACTTTC
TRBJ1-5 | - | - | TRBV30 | CAWSRYVISEGQPQHF | TGTGCCTGGAGTCGTTATGTCATTTCAGAAGGGCAGCCCCAGCATTTT
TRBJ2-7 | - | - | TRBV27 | CASSLSAEPDPYEQYF | TGTGCCAGCAGTTTAAGTGCTGAGCCGGATCCTTACGAGCAGTACTTC
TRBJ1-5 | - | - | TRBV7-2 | CASSLSQGNQPQHF | TGTGCCAGCAGCTTATCGCAGGGCAATCAGCCCCAGCATTTT
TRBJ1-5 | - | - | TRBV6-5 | CASRSRLDQPQHF | TGTGCCAGCAGGTCCCGTTTAGACCAGCCCCAGCATTTT
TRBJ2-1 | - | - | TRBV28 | CASSRVSYNEQFF | TGTGCCAGCAGCCGTGTGTCCTACAATGAGCAGTTCTTC
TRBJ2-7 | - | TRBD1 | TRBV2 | CASRPQGPTYEQYF | TGTGCCAGCAGGCCACAGGGGCCCACCTACGAGCAGTACTTC
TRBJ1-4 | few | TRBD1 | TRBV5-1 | CASSLNRGDEKLFF | TGCGCCAGCAGCCTGAACAGGGGAGATGAAAAACTGTTTTTT
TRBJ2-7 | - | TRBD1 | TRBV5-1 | CASSLGTGIHEQYF | TGCGCCAGCAGCTTGGGGACAGGGATCCACGAGCAGTACTTC